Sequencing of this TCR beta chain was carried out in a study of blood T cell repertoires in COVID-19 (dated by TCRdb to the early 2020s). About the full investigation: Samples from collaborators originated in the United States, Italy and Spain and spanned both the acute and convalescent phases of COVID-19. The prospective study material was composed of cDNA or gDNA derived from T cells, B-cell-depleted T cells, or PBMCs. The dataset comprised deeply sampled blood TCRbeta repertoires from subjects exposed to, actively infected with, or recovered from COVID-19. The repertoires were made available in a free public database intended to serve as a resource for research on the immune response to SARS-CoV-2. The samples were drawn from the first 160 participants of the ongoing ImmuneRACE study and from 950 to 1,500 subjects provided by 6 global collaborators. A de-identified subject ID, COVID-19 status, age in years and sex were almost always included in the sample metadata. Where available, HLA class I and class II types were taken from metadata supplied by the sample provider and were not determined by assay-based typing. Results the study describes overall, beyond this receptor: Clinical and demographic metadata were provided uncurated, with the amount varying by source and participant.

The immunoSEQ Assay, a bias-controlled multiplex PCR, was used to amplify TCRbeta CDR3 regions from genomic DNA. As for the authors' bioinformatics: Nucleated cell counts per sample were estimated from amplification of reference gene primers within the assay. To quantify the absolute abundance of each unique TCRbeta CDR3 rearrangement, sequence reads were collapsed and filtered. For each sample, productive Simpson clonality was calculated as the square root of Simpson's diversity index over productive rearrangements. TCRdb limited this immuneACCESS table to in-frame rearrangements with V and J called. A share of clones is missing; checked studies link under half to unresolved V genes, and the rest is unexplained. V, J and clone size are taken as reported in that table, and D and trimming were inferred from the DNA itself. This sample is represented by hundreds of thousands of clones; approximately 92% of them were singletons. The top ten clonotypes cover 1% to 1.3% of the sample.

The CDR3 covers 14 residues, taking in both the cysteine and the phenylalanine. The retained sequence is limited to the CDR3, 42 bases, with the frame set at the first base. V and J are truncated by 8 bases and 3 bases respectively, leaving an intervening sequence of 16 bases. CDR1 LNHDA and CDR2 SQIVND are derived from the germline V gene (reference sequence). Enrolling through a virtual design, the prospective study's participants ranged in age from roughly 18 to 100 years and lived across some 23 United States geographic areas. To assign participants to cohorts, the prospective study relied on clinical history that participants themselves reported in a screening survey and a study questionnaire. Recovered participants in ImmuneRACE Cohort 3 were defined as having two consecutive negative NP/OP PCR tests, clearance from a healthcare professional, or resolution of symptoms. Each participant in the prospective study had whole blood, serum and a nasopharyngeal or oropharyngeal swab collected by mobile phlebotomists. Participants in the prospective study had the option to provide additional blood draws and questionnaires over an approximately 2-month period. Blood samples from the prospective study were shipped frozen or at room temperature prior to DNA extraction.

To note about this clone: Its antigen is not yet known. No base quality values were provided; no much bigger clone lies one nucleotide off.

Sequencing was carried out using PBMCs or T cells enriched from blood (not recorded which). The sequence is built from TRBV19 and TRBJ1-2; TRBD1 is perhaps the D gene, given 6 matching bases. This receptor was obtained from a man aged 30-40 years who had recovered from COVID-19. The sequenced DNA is TGTGCCAGTGCGATACAGGGTCTTGACTATGGCTACACCTTC. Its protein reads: CASAIQGLDYGYTF. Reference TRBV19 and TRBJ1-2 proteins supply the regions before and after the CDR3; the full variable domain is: DGGITQSPKYLFRKEGQNVTLSCEQNLNHDAMYWYRQDPGQGLRLIYYSQIVNDFQKGDIAEGYSVSREKKESFPLTVTSAQKNPTAFYLCASAIQGLDYGYTFGSGTRLTVV.